These 10 T cell receptor beta chains share one sample of origin, sequenced in a study of blood T cells in healthy people across ages. Using a J-beta primer mix together with a sample-barcoded 5' primer, a second PCR was run for about 6 to 12 cycles. From the 5' RACE reads, TCRdb called clonotypes with MiXCR, one entry per CDR3 protein. In the table there are hundreds of thousands of distinct CDR3 sequences, around three fifths of which are singletons. The sequencing input was blood. The source is a man aged 35-49 years in good health.

Notes on this clonotype: Its ends do not fully match the called genes, so a read error is possible. The V and J genes are TRBV5-1 and TRBJ2-3; a possible D gene is TRBD1 (6 bases). The CDR3 runs 14 residues. Germline values: CDR1 SGHRS, CDR2 YFSETQ. The CDR3 spells CASSPDSPTDTRYF. The CDR3 DNA sequence: TGCGCCAGCAGCCCGGACAGCCCCACAGATACGCGGTATTTT.

This clonotype appeared a few times. V and J are TRBV7-7 and TRBJ2-3, with 7 bases fitting TRBD2. With V trimmed by 1 base and J by 1 base, 5 bases remained unmatched. CDR1 and CDR2 from the germline V gene are SSHAT and FNYEAQ (reference sequence). There are 16 residues in the CDR3. This chain's CDR3 is CASSLETGGGTDTQYF. The DNA for the CDR3 is TGTGCCAGCAGCTTAGAGACGGGAGGCGGCACAGATACGCAGTATTTT. The full variable domain, completed using reference TRBV7-7 and TRBJ2-3, is GAGVSQSPRYKVTKRGQDVTLRCDPISSHATLYWYQQALGQGPEFLTYFNYEAQPDKSGLPSDRFSAERPEGSISTLTIQRTEQRDSAMYRCASSLETGGGTDTQYFGPGTRLTVL.

The chain combines TRBV5-1 with TRBJ2-1; TRBD2 might be the D (5 bases). From germline, CDR1 is SGHRS and CDR2 YFSETQ. This CDR3 has 15 amino acids. Trimming removed 1 base from V and 3 bases from J, with 11 bases in between. CDR3 in amino acids: CASSLRAGDYNEQFF. CDR3 DNA: TGCGCCAGCAGCTTGAGAGCCGGGGACTACAATGAGCAGTTCTTC.

This sequence joins TRBV12-3 or TRBV12-4 and TRBJ1-1; TRBD1 agrees at 8 bases. This CDR3 spans 14 amino acids. The V and J ends lost 3 bases and 6 bases, in that order; junction bases with no gene match: 6. This CDR3 is CASSFPQGGAEAFF. The CDR3 nucleotides read TGTGCCAGCAGTTTCCCACAGGGGGGTGCTGAAGCTTTCTTT.

The chain links TRBV29-1 to TRBJ1-1; no clear D gene. V lost 4 bases to trimming and J lost 0 bases, with 12 bases between them. The CDR3 extends over 14 amino acids. CDR1 is SQVTM and CDR2 is ANQGSEA in the germline V gene. The CDR3 region has the DNA TGCAGCGTTGTCATGGACTACATGAACACTGAAGCTTTCTTT. Its translation: CSVVMDYMNTEAFF.

The chain is built from TRBV11-3 and TRBJ2-3, with D hard to call. The germline V gene encodes CDR1 SGHNT and CDR2 YENEEA. Trimming stripped 0 bases from V and 2 bases from J, with 6 bases between. The CDR3 has 14 residues. CDR3 coding DNA: TGTGCCAGCAGCTTAGATCCGGCCACAGATACGCAGTATTTT. Translated: CASSLDPATDTQYF.

The chain carries TRBV4-3 and TRBJ1-2; no reliable D call. V was pared by 3 bases and J by 0 bases, with 14 bases between. The length of the CDR3 is 16 residues. Germline values: CDR1 LGHNA, CDR2 YSLEER. For the CDR3, the DNA is TGCGCCAGCAGCCAGGAGGAGGGTTTGGCTAACTATGGCTACACCTTC. Amino acids: CASSQEEGLANYGYTF.

The chain has TRBV5-6 and TRBJ2-1, with TRBD1 identical over 9 bases. V gave up 0 bases and J gave up 15 bases; unmatched junction bases: 4. Germline V gene data show CDR1 as SGHDT and CDR2 as YYEEEE. There are 12 residues in the CDR3. DNA for the CDR3: TGTGCCAGCAGCTTGGTGGGACAGGGTTTGTTCTTC. Amino acids: CASSLVGQGLFF. The full variable domain, with the rest looked up from reference TRBV5-6 and TRBJ2-1, is DAGVTQSPTHLIKTRGQQVTLRCSPKSGHDTVSWYQQALGQGPQFIFQYYEEEERQRGNFPDRFSGHQFPNYSSELNVNALLLGDSALYLCASSLVGQGLFFGPGTRLTVL.

This clonotype has only one observation. The CDR3 here is CASSLRGDRDTGELFF. The CDR3 DNA sequence: TGCGCCAGCAGCCTCAGGGGGGACAGAGACACCGGGGAGCTGTTTTTT. The chain links TRBV4-3 to TRBJ2-2; TRBD1 might be the D (7 bases). The V and J ends lost 4 bases and 3 bases respectively, with 15 bases between them. Germline V gene lookup returns CDR1 LGHNA and CDR2 YSLEER. The CDR3 extends over 16 amino acids.

This chain links TRBV28 with TRBJ1-2; D is uncertain. The CDR3 runs 17 residues. Trimming pared 2 bases from V and 6 bases from J, leaving 22 bases between. Germline V CDR1 and CDR2: MDHEN, SYDVKM. The DNA of the CDR3 is TGTGCCAGCAGTTTAGTAGCCGTCCTCAGGCAGAGAGATGGCTACACCTTC. This encodes CASSLVAVLRQRDGYTF.